This TCR beta chain was sequenced for a study of T cell responses to AZD1222 COVID-19 vaccine. Across the study: Second-dose intervals near 4 or 12 weeks were combined.

Details on this clone: What it binds is unknown. Other DNA sequences in this sample translate to the same CDR3.

V lost 6 bases and J 1 base, leaving 6 bases between the germline ends. Looked up from germline, CDR1 is MNHEY and CDR2 is SVGAGI. The CDR3 covers 12 residues. Produced via immunoSEQ multiplex PCR; TCRdb's table is partial and in-frame only. The sample comprises approximately 160,000 clones, just under 95% of which are singletons, and about 0.9% rests with the top ten. General observations from the study: Samples come after the peak T cell response, not at day 14.

The starting material was peripheral blood, obtained on day 0 of AZD1222 vaccination. The chain recombines TRBV6-5 with TRBJ1-1; D is ambiguous. The clonotype originates from an adult in good health. For the CDR3, the DNA is TGTGCCAGCAGAAGGGAGAACACTGAAGCTTTCTTT. Translating gives CASRRENTEAFF.